A single sample gave rise to the 25 T cell receptor beta chains below, sequenced in a study of metastatic and nonmetastatic thyroid tumors. All patients were untreated before thyroid surgery. TCRdb redid the clone calls on the PCR reads using MiXCR. This sample has roughly 18,000 clones, with 30% to 35% found just once. Material for sequencing was tumor tissue. These receptors all stem from a male donor with papillary thyroid cancer or a benign thyroid nodule (not recorded which). Some clones in this sample may be carry-over from other donors' samples.

The chain carries TRBV5-1 and TRBJ2-5, with D possibly being TRBD2 (6 bases). The CDR3 runs 16 residues. V was pared by 0 bases and J by 5 bases, with 17 bases between. Germline V gene data show CDR1 as SGHRS and CDR2 as YFSETQ. This chain's CDR3 is CASSLVPGVPLETQYF. CDR3 in DNA: TGCGCCAGCAGCTTGGTCCCGGGAGTGCCGTTGGAGACCCAGTACTTC.

Comment on this clone: One end of the junction fails to match germline, which may point to a read error. As DNA, the CDR3 is TGTGCCAGCAGGGTGGGCGGGGGGGGACATCAGCCCCAGCATTTC. It encodes CASRVGGGGHQPQHF. J is TRBJ1-5 and V is TRBV6-1; possible D gene TRBD1, 6 bases. Germline CDR1 is MNHNS and CDR2 is SASEGT. This CDR3 has 15 amino acids.

The chain employs TRBV13 and TRBJ2-7, with D perhaps matching TRBD1 (6 bases). The V gene lost 0 bases and the J gene lost 9 bases, with 21 bases spanning the gap. The CDR3 loop spans 16 amino acids. Germline loops: CDR1 PRHDT, CDR2 FYEKMQ (reference sequence). In nucleotides, the CDR3 is TGTGCCAGCAGCTTAGGGACAGGCCCCTTTCATACGATGCAGTACTTC. This gives the protein CASSLGTGPFHTMQYF.

This clone appeared many times. J is TRBJ2-1 and V is TRBV4-1, with 11 bases fitting TRBD2. The CDR3 covers 16 residues. Germline values: CDR1 MGHRA, CDR2 YSYEKL. V trimming: 3 bases; J trimming: 4 bases; junction bases outside the gene matches: 5. The CDR3 here is CASSHIAGGQYNEQFF. The DNA of the CDR3 is TGCGCCAGCAGCCACATAGCGGGAGGGCAATACAATGAGCAGTTCTTC.

The J gene is TRBJ1-3, the V gene TRBV3-1; perhaps TRBD1 as D (6 bases). CDR1 LGHDT and CDR2 YNNKEL come from the germline V gene (reference sequence). V lost 3 bases and J lost 4, with 13 bases in between. The CDR3 is 15 amino acids. The CDR3 region is CASSHRMGGGNTIYF. The CDR3 coding sequence is TGTGCCAGCAGCCACCGAATGGGGGGCGGAAACACCATATATTTT. Complete variable domain (other parts from reference TRBV3-1 and TRBJ1-3): DTAVSQTPKYLVTQMGNDKSIKCEQNLGHDTMYWYKQDSKKFLKIMFSYNNKELIINETVPNRFSPKSPDKAHLNLHINSLELGDSAVYFCASSHRMGGGNTIYFGEGSWLTVV.

This clone was found a few times. A read error is likely, as this CDR3 ends without the conserved phenylalanine or tryptophan. The chain links TRBV12-3 or TRBV12-4 to TRBJ2-1; TRBD2 matches 7 bases. The CDR3 sequence is 13 residues long. The CDR3 protein is CASSFSGNNDQFL. The DNA for the CDR3 is TGTGCCAGCAGCTTCAGCGGGAACAATGATCAGTTCCTC.

This clone has ten or more counts. The chain has TRBV27 and TRBJ2-1, with D perhaps assigned TRBD1 or TRBD2 (5 bases each). The CDR3 runs to 16 residues. The germline V gene encodes CDR1 MNHEY and CDR2 SMNVEV (reference sequence). V was trimmed by 2 bases and J by 0 bases, leaving 11 bases between them. DNA of the CDR3: TGTGCCAGCAGTTTAGAGGGGCATAGCTCCTACAATGAGCAGTTCTTC. This sequence encodes CASSLEGHSSYNEQFF.

The V and J genes are TRBV24-1 and TRBJ1-1; D ambiguous. V shed 8 bases and J shed 2 bases, with 8 bases lying between them. The germline CDR1 and CDR2 sequences are KGHDR and SFDVKD. The CDR3 totals 12 residues. The CDR3 coding sequence is TGTGCCACCAAAGGGTCCAACACTGAAGCTTTCTTT. It specifies CATKGSNTEAFF.

The chain uses TRBV3-1 and TRBJ2-5, with 7 nucleotides matching TRBD1. This CDR3 comprises 15 residues. The ends lost 5 bases at V and 4 bases at J; junction bases unmatched: 10. Looked up from germline, CDR1 is LGHDT and CDR2 is YNNKEL (reference sequence). CDR3 sequence (DNA): TGTGCCAGCAGCACACACCGGACAGGAGGAGAGACCCAGTACTTC. Residues: CASSTHRTGGETQYF.

The chain employs TRBV10-2 and TRBJ2-3; D is possibly TRBD1 (5 bases). Germline CDR1 and CDR2: WSHSY and SAAADI. The length of the CDR3 is 13 residues. Trimming removed 4 bases at V and 7 bases at J, with 12 bases between. Here the CDR3 DNA reads TGCGCCAGCAGTGTTGGGGCTCCTTATACGCAGTATTTT. Translation gives CASSVGAPYTQYF.

Ten or more counts support this clone. J is TRBJ2-3 and V is TRBV20-1, with D tentatively TRBD2 (6 bases). V lost 0 bases and J lost 5, with 15 bases in between. Looked up from germline, CDR1 is DFQATT and CDR2 is SNEGSKA (reference sequence). This CDR3 region has 15 residues. CDR3 sequence (DNA): TGCAGTGCTAGAGATCGGGTTCTGGAGGGAGATACGCAGTATTTT. It translates to CSARDRVLEGDTQYF.

This clone came up a few times. The chain couples TRBV19 to TRBJ2-3, with D possibly TRBD2 on 6 matching bases. Germline CDR1 and CDR2: LNHDA and SQIVND (reference sequence). The ends were cut back, 4 bases at V and 4 bases at J, with 15 bases in the middle. The CDR3 extends over 15 amino acids. The CDR3 DNA follows: TGTGCCAGTAGTAACAACCCTCGCGGGGCAGATACGCAGTATTTT. Its protein product is CASSNNPRGADTQYF.

This clone was seen at least ten times. In nucleotides, the CDR3 is TGCAGTGCTAGGGGCACCCCCCCCACTGAAGCTTTCTTT. Protein sequence: CSARGTPPTEAFF. This rearrangement joins TRBV20-1 to TRBJ1-1; D gene uncertain. The CDR3 runs to 13 residues. Germline CDR1 DFQATT, CDR2 SNEGSKA (reference sequence). Trimming took 3 bases from V and 4 from J, leaving 12 bases between them.

This chain uses TRBV11-1 with TRBJ2-7; TRBD2 is a possible D gene (6 bases). CDR3 length: 15 residues. The germline CDR1 and CDR2 sequences are SGHAT and FQDESV (reference sequence). Trimming took 5 bases from V and 7 from J, leaving 21 bases between them. CDR3 sequence: CASSPRGSEADEQYF. CDR3 in DNA: TGTGCCAGCAGCCCCCGGGGGTCAGAGGCGGATGAGCAGTACTTC.

In this sample, this clone is medium-sized. The rearrangement joins TRBV20-1 to TRBJ2-1; 11 bases are shared with TRBD2. V shed 0 bases, J shed 8 bases, and the junction held 3 bases outside the gene matches. The CDR3 is made up of 14 amino acids. Germline values: CDR1 DFQATT, CDR2 SNEGSKA (reference sequence). Here the CDR3 DNA reads TGCAGTGCTAGAGATAGCGGGAGGGCCTATGAGCAGTTCTTC. Amino acids: CSARDSGRAYEQFF.

The V and J genes are TRBV20-1 and TRBJ1-6; 9 bases align to TRBD1. The CDR3 loop spans 15 amino acids. Germline loops: CDR1 DFQATT, CDR2 SNEGSKA (reference sequence). The ends lost 0 bases at V and 9 bases at J; junction bases unmatched: 6. The chain's CDR3 is CSAREPGTGSSPLHF. The CDR3 DNA reads TGCAGTGCTAGAGAGCCCGGGACAGGGAGTTCACCCCTCCACTTT.

A remark on this clone: One end of the junction varies from germline; a read error may be responsible. This rearrangement joins TRBV6-2 or TRBV6-3 to TRBJ1-2, with D possibly TRBD1 on 6 matching bases. Per germline, CDR1 MNHEY and CDR2 SVGEGT. There are 15 residues in the CDR3. The CDR3: CASIPSTGYGYVYTF. For the CDR3, the DNA is TGTGCCAGCATCCCTTCGACAGGATACGGCTATGTCTACACCTTC.

This clone was detected many times. The J gene is TRBJ2-3, the V gene TRBV7-2; D is unresolved. V shed 1 base and J shed 1 base, with 12 bases lying between them. The CDR3 has 16 residues. Per the germline V gene, CDR1 is SGHTA and CDR2 is FQGNSA. The CDR3 DNA follows: TGTGCCAGCAGCTTAGGGGGAATTGGGGGCACAGATACGCAGTATTTT. Its translation is CASSLGGIGGTDTQYF.

The chain employs TRBV5-1 and TRBJ2-7, with TRBD1 matching 8 bases. CDR3 length: 14 amino acids. V lost 3 bases, J lost 6 bases, and 8 bases stayed unmatched. Per germline, CDR1 SGHRS and CDR2 YFSETQ. Here the CDR3 reads CASSYDRGKGEQYF. Written as DNA, the CDR3 is TGCGCCAGCAGCTACGACAGGGGTAAGGGCGAGCAGTACTTC.

This clone is medium-sized (0.01 to 0.1%). V usage is TRBV7-2 and J usage is TRBJ2-7; 10 bases fit TRBD2. The germline CDR1 and CDR2 sequences are SGHTA and FQGNSA. The CDR3 is 15 residues long. J was trimmed by 5 bases and V by 4 bases; bases with no gene match: 8. CDR3 sequence reads: CASSSLGTSDHEQYF. As DNA, the CDR3 is TGTGCCAGCAGCTCCCTCGGGACTAGCGACCACGAGCAGTACTTC.

This clone was detected many times. The gene calls are TRBV20-1 and TRBJ2-3; TRBD2 matches at 7 bases. V shed 4 bases and J 2 bases; nucleotides not matched to a gene: 15. The CDR3 runs to 17 residues. Germline V gene sequence: CDR1 DFQATT, CDR2 SNEGSKA (reference sequence). The CDR3 bases are TGCAGTGCTACCATACTAGCGCAACGAACACCCACAGATACGCAGTATTTT. It encodes CSATILAQRTPTDTQYF.

In this sample, this clone turned up many times. V usage is TRBV5-1 and J usage is TRBJ2-2, with a tentative D call TRBD2 (5 bases). V lost 5 bases and J lost 6, with 8 bases in between. Per germline, CDR1 SGHRS and CDR2 YFSETQ. The CDR3 covers 12 residues. The CDR3 loop reads CASRGEAGELFF. The CDR3 nucleotides are TGCGCCAGCAGGGGAGAGGCCGGGGAGCTGTTTTTT.

This clone was seen at least ten times. The J gene is TRBJ2-3, the V gene TRBV4-2, with 9 bases lining up with TRBD2. Germline-derived CDR1 and CDR2 are LGHNA and YNFKEQ. The CDR3 is 17 amino acids. The junction had 13 bases not matched to a gene; V was cut back by 7 bases and J by 2 bases. The DNA for the CDR3 is TGTGCCAGCACCAAAAGGGGGCTAGCGGGGCTCACAGATACGCAGTATTTT. This translates into CASTKRGLAGLTDTQYF.

This clone was counted at least ten times. A much larger clonotype is one base distant, so this may be a read error. The final CDR3 position lacks the conserved phenylalanine or tryptophan, pointing to a likely read error. This chain joins TRBV5-8 and TRBJ2-2; 9 bases line up with TRBD2. The germline V gene has CDR1 SGHTS and CDR2 YDEGEE. The CDR3 loop spans 16 amino acids. Unmatched junction bases numbered 4, after V lost 4 bases and J lost 0 bases. CDR3 nucleotides: TGTGCCAGCAGCCTAGGACTAGCGCCGAACACCGGGGAGCTGTTTATT. Translation: CASSLGLAPNTGELFI.

This clone has a count of ten or more. The DNA is omitted, as the CDR3 cannot be located on it reliably, and the CDR3 follows TCRdb's listing. V usage is TRBV3-1 and J usage is TRBJ2-3; the D call of TRBD2 is as the table states it, not checked on the DNA. From its first to its last residue, the CDR3 has 13 amino acids. Per the germline V gene, CDR1 is LGHDT and CDR2 is YNNKEL (reference sequence). CDR3 region: CASSQVAGGIGYF.